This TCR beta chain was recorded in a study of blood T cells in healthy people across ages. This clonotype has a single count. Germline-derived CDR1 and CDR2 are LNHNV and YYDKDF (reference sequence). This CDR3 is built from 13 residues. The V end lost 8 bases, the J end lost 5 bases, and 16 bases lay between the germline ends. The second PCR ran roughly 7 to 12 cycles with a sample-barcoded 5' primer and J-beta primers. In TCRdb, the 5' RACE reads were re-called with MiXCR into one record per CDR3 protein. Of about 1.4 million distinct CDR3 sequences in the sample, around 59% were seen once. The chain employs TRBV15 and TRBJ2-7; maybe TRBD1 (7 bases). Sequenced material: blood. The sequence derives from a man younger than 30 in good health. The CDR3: CATAKGGGNEQYF. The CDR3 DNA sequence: TGTGCCACCGCAAAAGGAGGGGGCAACGAGCAGTACTTC.